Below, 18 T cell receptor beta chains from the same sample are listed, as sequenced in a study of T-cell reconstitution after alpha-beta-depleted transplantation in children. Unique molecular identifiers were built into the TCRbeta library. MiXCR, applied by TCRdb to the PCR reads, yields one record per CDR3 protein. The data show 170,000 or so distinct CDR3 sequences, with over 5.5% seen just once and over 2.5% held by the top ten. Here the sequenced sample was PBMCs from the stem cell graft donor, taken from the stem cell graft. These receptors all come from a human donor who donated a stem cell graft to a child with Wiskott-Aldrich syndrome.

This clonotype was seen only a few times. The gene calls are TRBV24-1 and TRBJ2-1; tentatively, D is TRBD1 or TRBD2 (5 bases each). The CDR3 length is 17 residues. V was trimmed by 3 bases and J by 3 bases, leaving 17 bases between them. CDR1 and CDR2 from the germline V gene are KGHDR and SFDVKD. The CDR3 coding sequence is TGTGCCACCAGTGATAGGGACCAGACTTTGAGCTACAATGAGCAGTTCTTC. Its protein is CATSDRDQTLSYNEQFF.

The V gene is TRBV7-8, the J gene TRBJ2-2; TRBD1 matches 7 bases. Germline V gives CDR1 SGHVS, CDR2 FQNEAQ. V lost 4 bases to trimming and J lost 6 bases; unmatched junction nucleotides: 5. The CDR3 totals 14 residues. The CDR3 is CASSSTGVPGELFF. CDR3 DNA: TGTGCCAGCAGCTCAACAGGGGTCCCCGGGGAGCTGTTTTTT.

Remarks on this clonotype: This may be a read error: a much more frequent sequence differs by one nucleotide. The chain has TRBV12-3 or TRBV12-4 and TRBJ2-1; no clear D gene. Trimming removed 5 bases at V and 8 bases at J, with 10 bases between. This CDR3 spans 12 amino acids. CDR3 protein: CASSRHLYEQFF. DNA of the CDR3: TGTGCCAGCAGTCGACACTTATATGAGCAGTTCTTC.

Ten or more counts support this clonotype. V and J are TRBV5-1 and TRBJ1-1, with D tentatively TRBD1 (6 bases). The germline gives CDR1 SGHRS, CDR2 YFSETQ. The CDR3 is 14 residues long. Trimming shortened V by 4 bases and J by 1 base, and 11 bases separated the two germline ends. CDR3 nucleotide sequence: TGCGCCAGCAGCCATGAGGGACAGAACACTGAAGCTTTCTTT. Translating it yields CASSHEGQNTEAFF.

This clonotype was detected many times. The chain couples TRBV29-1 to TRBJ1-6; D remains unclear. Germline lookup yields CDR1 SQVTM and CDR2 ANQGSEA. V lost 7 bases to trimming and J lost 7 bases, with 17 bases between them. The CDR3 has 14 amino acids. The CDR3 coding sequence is TGCAGCGCTCGTACGGGAGGCCGAAATTCACCCCTCCACTTT. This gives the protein CSARTGGRNSPLHF. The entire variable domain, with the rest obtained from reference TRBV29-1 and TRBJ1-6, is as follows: SAVISQKPSRDICQRGTSLTIQCQVDSQVTMMFWYRQQPGQSLTLIATANQGSEATYESGFVIDKFPISRPNLTFSTLTVSNMSPEDSSIYLCSARTGGRNSPLHFGNGTRLTVT.

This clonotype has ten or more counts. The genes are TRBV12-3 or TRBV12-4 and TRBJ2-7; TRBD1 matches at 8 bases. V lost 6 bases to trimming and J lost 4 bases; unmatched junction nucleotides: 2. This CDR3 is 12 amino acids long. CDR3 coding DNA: TGTGCCAGCAGCGACAGGGGATACGAGCAGTACTTC. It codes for CASSDRGYEQYF.

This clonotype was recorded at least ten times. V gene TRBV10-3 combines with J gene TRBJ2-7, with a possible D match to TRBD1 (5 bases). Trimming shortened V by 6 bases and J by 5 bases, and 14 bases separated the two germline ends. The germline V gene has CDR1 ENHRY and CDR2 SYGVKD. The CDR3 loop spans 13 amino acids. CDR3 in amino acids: CAIRGWGVHEQYF. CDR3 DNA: TGTGCCATCAGGGGCTGGGGCGTCCACGAGCAGTACTTC.

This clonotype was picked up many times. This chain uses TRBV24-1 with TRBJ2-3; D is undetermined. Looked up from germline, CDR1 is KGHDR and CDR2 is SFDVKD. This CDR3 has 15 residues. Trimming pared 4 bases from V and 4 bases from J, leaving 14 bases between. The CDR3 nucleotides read TGTGCCACCAGTGACCCCGGCATGGCGGCAGATACGCAGTATTTT. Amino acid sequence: CATSDPGMAADTQYF.

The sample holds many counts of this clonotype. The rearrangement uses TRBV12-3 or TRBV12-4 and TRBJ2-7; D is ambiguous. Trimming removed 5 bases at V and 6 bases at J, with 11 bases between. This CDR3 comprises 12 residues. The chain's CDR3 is CASSQPLREQYF. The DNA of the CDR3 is TGTGCCAGCAGTCAACCATTGCGCGAGCAGTACTTC.

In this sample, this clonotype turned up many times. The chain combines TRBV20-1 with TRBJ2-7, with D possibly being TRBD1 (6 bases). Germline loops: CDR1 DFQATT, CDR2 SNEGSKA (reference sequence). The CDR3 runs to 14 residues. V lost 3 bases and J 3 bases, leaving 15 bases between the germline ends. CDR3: CSARGTRSFYEQYF. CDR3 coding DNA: TGCAGTGCTAGGGGGACACGGAGTTTCTACGAGCAGTACTTC.

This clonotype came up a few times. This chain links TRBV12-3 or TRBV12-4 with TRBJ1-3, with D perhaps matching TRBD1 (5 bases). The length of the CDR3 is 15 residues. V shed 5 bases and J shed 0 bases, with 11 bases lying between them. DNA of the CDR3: TGTGCCAGCAGTCAGGGACCCGACTCTGGAAACACCATATATTTT. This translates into CASSQGPDSGNTIYF.

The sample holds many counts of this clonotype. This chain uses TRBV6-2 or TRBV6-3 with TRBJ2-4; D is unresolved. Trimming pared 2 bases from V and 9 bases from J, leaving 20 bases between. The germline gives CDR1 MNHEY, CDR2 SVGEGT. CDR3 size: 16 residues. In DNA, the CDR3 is TGTGCCAGCAGTTACACCAACCTGGCCTTTGGTGGCATTCAGTACTTC. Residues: CASSYTNLAFGGIQYF.

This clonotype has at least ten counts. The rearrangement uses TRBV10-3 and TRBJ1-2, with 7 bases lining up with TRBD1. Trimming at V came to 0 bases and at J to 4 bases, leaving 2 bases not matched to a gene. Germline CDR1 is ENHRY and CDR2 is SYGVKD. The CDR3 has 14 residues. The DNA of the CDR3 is TGTGCCATCAGTGAGTCAGGGACAGCCTATGGCTACACCTTC. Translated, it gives CAISESGTAYGYTF.

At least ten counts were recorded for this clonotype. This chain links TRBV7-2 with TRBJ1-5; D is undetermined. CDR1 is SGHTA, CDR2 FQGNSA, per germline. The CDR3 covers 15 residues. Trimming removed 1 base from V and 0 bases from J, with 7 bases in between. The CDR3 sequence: CASSLGSGSNQPQHF. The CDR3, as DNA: TGTGCCAGCAGCTTAGGTTCCGGTAGCAATCAGCCCCAGCATTTT.

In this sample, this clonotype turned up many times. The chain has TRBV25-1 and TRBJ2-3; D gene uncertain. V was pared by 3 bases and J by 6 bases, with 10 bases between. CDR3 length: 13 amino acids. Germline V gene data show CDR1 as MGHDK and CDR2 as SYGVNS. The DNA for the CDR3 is TGTGCCAGCAGTGAGGGCAGCCCGGATACGCAGTATTTT. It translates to CASSEGSPDTQYF. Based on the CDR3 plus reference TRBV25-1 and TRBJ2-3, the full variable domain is EADIYQTPRYLVIGTGKKITLECSQTMGHDKMYWYQQDPGMELHLIHYSYGVNSTEKGDLSSESTVSRIRTEHFPLTLESARPSHTSQYLCASSEGSPDTQYFGPGTRLTVL.

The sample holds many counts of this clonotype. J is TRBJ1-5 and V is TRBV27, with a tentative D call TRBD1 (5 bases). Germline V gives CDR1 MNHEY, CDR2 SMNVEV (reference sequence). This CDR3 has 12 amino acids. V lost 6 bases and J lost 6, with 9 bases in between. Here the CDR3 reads CASRRGGQPQHF. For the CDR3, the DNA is TGTGCCAGCAGGCGGGGGGGTCAGCCCCAGCATTTT.

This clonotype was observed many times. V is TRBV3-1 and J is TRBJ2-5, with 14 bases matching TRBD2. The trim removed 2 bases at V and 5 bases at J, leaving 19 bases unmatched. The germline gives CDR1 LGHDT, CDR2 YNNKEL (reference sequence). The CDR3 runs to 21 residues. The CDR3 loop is CASSQKNLPGLAGVSSETQYF. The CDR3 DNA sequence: TGTGCCAGCAGCCAAAAAAACCTTCCGGGACTAGCGGGAGTGTCCTCGGAGACCCAGTACTTC.

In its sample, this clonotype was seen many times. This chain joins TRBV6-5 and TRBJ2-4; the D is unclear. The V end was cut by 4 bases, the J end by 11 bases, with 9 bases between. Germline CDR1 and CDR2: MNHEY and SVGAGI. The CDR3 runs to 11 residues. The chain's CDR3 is CASSSGVFQYF. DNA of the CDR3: TGTGCCAGCAGTTCTGGGGTATTTCAGTACTTC.